Each of the 15 T cell receptor beta chains below was sequenced from the same sample in a study of Tregs in tolerant kidney transplant recipients. Their target antigens are unknown. TCRdb's table, derived via immunoSEQ multiplex PCR, lists solely in-frame clones and lacks some. The table records about 21,000 clones, roughly 65% of them present only once. The sequenced sample consisted of Tregs from blood cultured with allogeneic cells. The receptor source for this set is a human donor in good health.

This clone was found a few times. The genes are TRBV2 and TRBJ2-3; 10 bases are a match to TRBD2. This CDR3 is 15 amino acids long. J was trimmed by 0 bases and V by 8 bases; bases with no gene match: 5. CDR1 and CDR2 (germline): SNHLY, FYNNEI. CDR3 protein: CASSLAGVSTDTQYF. CDR3 sequence (DNA): TGTGCCAGCTCCCTAGCGGGGGTGAGCACAGATACGCAGTATTTT. Full variable domain (outside the CDR3, taken from reference TRBV2 and TRBJ2-3): EPEVTQTPSHQVTQMGQEVILRCVPISNHLYFYWYRQILGQKVEFLVSFYNNEISEKSEIFDDQFSVERPDGSNFTLKIRSTKLEDSAMYFCASSLAGVSTDTQYFGPGTRLTVL.

This clone showed up just once. The V call is TRBV5-1, the J call TRBJ1-2, with D perhaps matching TRBD1 (5 bases). V lost 2 bases, J lost 5 bases, and 10 bases lay in between. The CDR3 is made up of 13 amino acids. Germline CDR1 SGHRS, CDR2 YFSETQ. CDR3 loop: CASSFGGEYGYTF. The CDR3 DNA is TGCGCCAGCAGCTTCGGAGGGGAGTATGGCTACACCTTC.

The chain uses TRBV29-1 and TRBJ2-6; a possible D gene is TRBD1 (5 bases). This CDR3 is built from 13 residues. Trimming cost V 6 bases and J 1 base, with 7 bases left between them. Germline loops: CDR1 SQVTM, CDR2 ANQGSEA. Written as DNA, the CDR3 is TGCAGCGTGACAGTTTCTGGGGCCAACGTCCTGACTTTC. It is translated as CSVTVSGANVLTF.

The chain has TRBV6-1 and TRBJ1-2, with a weak D call TRBD1 (5 bases). The V and J ends lost 6 bases and 4 bases respectively, with 9 bases between them. Germline values: CDR1 MNHNS, CDR2 SASEGT. The CDR3 totals 12 residues. CDR3 sequence reads: CASRLGAYGYTF. The CDR3 region has the DNA TGTGCCAGCAGGCTCGGGGCCTATGGCTACACCTTC.

The chain has TRBV13 and TRBJ1-2; 8 positions match TRBD1. The CDR3 sequence is 13 residues long. The germline V gene encodes CDR1 PRHDT and CDR2 FYEKMQ (reference sequence). Unmatched junction bases numbered 7, after V lost 5 bases and J lost 8 bases. The CDR3 coding sequence is TGTGCCAGCAGCCAAGCTGACAGGGGCGGCTACACCTTC. It is translated as CASSQADRGGYTF.

The CDR3 loop is CATSRHHSRGLTEEAFF. CDR3 bases: TGTGCCACCAGCAGACATCACTCTCGGGGCCTCACGGAAGAAGCTTTCTTT. V is TRBV15 and J is TRBJ1-1; D might be TRBD1 (5 bases). Germline V gene lookup returns CDR1 LNHNV and CDR2 YYDKDF (reference sequence). V was cut by 2 bases and J by 8 bases, with 24 bases left in between. This CDR3 is 17 amino acids long.

This CDR3 is CSVRGTENEKLFF. CDR3 sequence (DNA): TGCAGCGTCCGGGGGACTGAAAATGAAAAACTGTTTTTT. The rearrangement uses TRBV29-1 and TRBJ1-4, with a tentative D call TRBD1 (5 bases). Trimming stripped 6 bases from V and 5 bases from J, with 13 bases between. The CDR3 totals 13 residues. CDR1 is SQVTM and CDR2 is ANQGSEA in the germline V gene.

This clone was picked up a small number of times. The V gene is TRBV11-1, the J gene TRBJ2-1; the D gene could be TRBD1 or TRBD2 (5 bases each). The V end was cut by 4 bases, the J end by 4 bases, with 11 bases between. Per germline, CDR1 SGHAT and CDR2 FQDESV (reference sequence). The length of the CDR3 is 14 residues. The CDR3 DNA follows: TGTGCCAGCAGCTCCACGAGGGGATACAATGAGCAGTTCTTC. Protein product: CASSSTRGYNEQFF.

The chain recombines TRBV18 with TRBJ1-2; tentative D call: TRBD1 (5 bases). The CDR3 loop spans 12 amino acids. CDR1 is KGHSH, CDR2 LQKENI, per germline. V shed 5 bases and J shed 7 bases, with 11 bases lying between them. The CDR3 DNA sequence: TGTGCCAGCTCAGCGGGGCAGGGTGGCTACACCTTC. Translation gives CASSAGQGGYTF.

Only a few counts were recorded for this clone. The rearrangement joins TRBV7-2 to TRBJ2-3, with TRBD1 as a possible D gene (7 bases). Trimming cost V 5 bases and J 2 bases, with 20 bases left between them. From germline, CDR1 is SGHTA and CDR2 FQGNSA. This CDR3 contains 17 residues. In DNA, the CDR3 is TGTGCCAGCAGCACACCAGGGGGGCGTAGGATCACAGATACGCAGTATTTT. Amino acid sequence: CASSTPGGRRITDTQYF.

J is TRBJ2-1 and V is TRBV27, with 9 bases fitting TRBD1. V shed 7 bases and J 4 bases; nucleotides not matched to a gene: 5. The CDR3 consists of 14 residues. Looked up from germline, CDR1 is MNHEY and CDR2 is SMNVEV (reference sequence). This CDR3 reads CASNTGGAYNEQFF. CDR3 nucleotides: TGTGCCAGCAATACAGGGGGCGCATACAATGAGCAGTTCTTC.

This chain connects TRBV5-6 to TRBJ2-3; 7 nucleotides line up with TRBD1. The germline CDR1 and CDR2 sequences are SGHDT and YYEEEE. The V gene end was trimmed by 3 bases and the J gene end by 5 bases; junction bases not matched to a gene: 6. CDR3 length: 14 residues. The CDR3 DNA follows: TGTGCCAGCAGCTATCGACAGGGAAGAGATACGCAGTATTTT. Encoded protein: CASSYRQGRDTQYF.

V usage is TRBV19 and J usage is TRBJ1-2; a weak D match, TRBD1 (6 bases). V was pared by 5 bases and J by 6 bases, with 16 bases between. CDR1 is LNHDA and CDR2 is SQIVND in the germline V gene (reference sequence). The CDR3 runs to 14 residues. CDR3 protein: CASSSLQGRNGYTF. The CDR3 nucleotides are TGTGCCAGTAGTTCCCTACAGGGTCGGAATGGCTACACCTTC.

This clone appeared a few times. The chain combines TRBV6-5 with TRBJ2-2, with D tentatively TRBD2 (5 bases). The CDR3 contains 15 residues. Germline V CDR1 and CDR2: MNHEY, SVGAGI. V was clipped by 2 bases and J by 0 bases, with 7 bases between them. The CDR3, as DNA: TGTGCCAGCAGTTACGACGGGACGAACACCGGGGAGCTGTTTTTT. Its translation is CASSYDGTNTGELFF.

By proportion, this clone is medium-sized. The CDR3, as DNA: TGTGCCAGCGGAACCCCACGGGGGCAAGGCCGGTACAATGAGCAGTTCTTC. This gives the protein CASGTPRGQGRYNEQFF. The rearrangement uses TRBV5-4 and TRBJ2-1; tentatively, D is TRBD1 or TRBD2 (6 bases each). The V and J ends lost 7 bases and 4 bases respectively, with 24 bases between them. The CDR3 totals 17 residues. Germline V CDR1 and CDR2: SGHNT, YYREEE (reference sequence).